This T cell receptor beta chain was sequenced during a study of CD8 T cells in Susac syndrome. Study-level findings and limits: In its TCR sequencing and HLA analysis, the study acknowledged that the number of individuals was relatively small.

RNA in amounts of about 0.5 to 1 ug was reverse transcribed with random hexamers. It was immunoSEQ multiplex PCR that amplified TCR beta CDR3 across 54 Vbeta and 13 Jbeta. MiXCR, applied by TCRdb to the immunoSEQ multiplex PCR reads, yields one record per CDR3 protein. The table includes about 120,000 distinct CDR3 sequences, 85% to 95% detected once. Sequencing of TCR beta was performed on blood CD8+ T cells and on blood CD4+ T cells. Negative magnetic isolation gave CD8+ and CD4+ cells; FACS enriched CD8+ TEMRA. As to this clonotype: Antigen unknown.

Germline CDR1 and CDR2: LGHNA and YSLEER. The CDR3 has 17 amino acids. The V gene lost 1 base and the J gene lost 6 bases, with 19 bases spanning the gap. This rearrangement joins TRBV4-3 to TRBJ2-4, with a tentative D call TRBD2 (6 bases). This TCR came from a human donor with multiple sclerosis. Sequencing used CD4+ T cells from PBMCs. The CDR3 sequence is CASSQALGTPFPNIQYF. In nucleotides, the CDR3 is TGCGCCAGCAGCCAAGCTCTCGGGACTCCTTTTCCAAACATTCAGTACTTC.